One sample yielded the 21 T cell receptor beta chains listed below, sequenced in a study of CD8 T cells in ankylosing spondylitis. TCRdb itself ran the 5' RACE reads through MiXCR, one entry per CDR3 protein. Of 150,000 to 200,000 distinct CDR3 sequences listed, 13% are singletons. The sequenced sample was blood, either unsorted or a sorted T cell fraction (not recorded which). The receptors derive from a female donor with ankylosing spondylitis or in good health (not recorded which).

Comment on this clonotype: A much larger clone differs from this one at a single base, so this may be a read error. V is TRBV6-5 and J is TRBJ2-1; 7 bases are a match to TRBD2. This CDR3 is built from 15 residues. Germline-derived CDR1 and CDR2 are MNHEY and SVGAGI. The CDR3 DNA sequence: TGTGCCAGCGGTTATTCCGGGACTACCTACAATGAGCAGTTCTTC. Translating gives CASGYSGTTYNEQFF.

The rearrangement links TRBV5-4 to TRBJ2-3, with D possibly matching TRBD1 (6 bases). V dropped 0 bases and J dropped 4 bases, with 15 bases sitting between them. Germline CDR1 reads SGHNT; CDR2 reads YYREEE (reference sequence). The CDR3 is made up of 16 amino acids. CDR3 in amino acids: CASSLGDRRSSDTQYF. CDR3 nucleotides: TGTGCCAGCAGCTTGGGTGACAGGAGGAGCTCAGATACGCAGTATTTT.

This clonotype occurred a few times. This chain joins TRBV9 and TRBJ1-3; D not resolved. Germline V gene lookup returns CDR1 SGDLS and CDR2 YYNGEE. V shed 3 bases and J shed 2 bases, with 15 bases lying between them. This CDR3 spans 16 amino acids. CDR3 amino acids: CASSALSTRTGNTIYF. As DNA, the CDR3 is TGTGCCAGCAGCGCCCTTTCTACTAGGACTGGAAACACCATATATTTT.

There are many counts of this clonotype. As DNA, the CDR3 is TGCAGTGCTACTCAATCAGGGGTTACCTACGAGCAGTACTTC. Encoded protein: CSATQSGVTYEQYF. The genes are TRBV20-1 and TRBJ2-7; TRBD1 is a possible D gene (6 bases). The CDR3 sequence is 14 residues long. V lost 4 bases and J 2 bases, leaving 15 bases between the germline ends. Germline lookup yields CDR1 DFQATT and CDR2 SNEGSKA (reference sequence).

This clonotype has a count of ten or more. The rearrangement joins TRBV27 to TRBJ2-7; 10 bases line up with TRBD2. V lost 5 bases to trimming and J lost 4 bases; unmatched junction nucleotides: 8. Germline loops: CDR1 MNHEY, CDR2 SMNVEV (reference sequence). The CDR3 spans 15 residues. CDR3 bases: TGTGCCAGCAGTCCCAAGCGGGAGGGCCGTTACGAGCAGTACTTC. Encoded protein: CASSPKREGRYEQYF.

This clonotype was found a few times. The genes are TRBV4-2 and TRBJ2-3; TRBD1 might be the D (6 bases). Germline V gene data show CDR1 as LGHNA and CDR2 as YNFKEQ. The V gene lost 7 bases and the J gene lost 4 bases, with 18 bases spanning the gap. CDR3 size: 15 residues. CDR3 in DNA: TGTGCCAGCATACAGGGACACCCAGTGCCAGATACGCAGTATTTT. It yields the protein CASIQGHPVPDTQYF.

On this clonotype: This clone may be a read error of a much larger clone one base away. The chain links TRBV7-7 to TRBJ2-7; possible D gene TRBD1, 5 bases. CDR3 length: 14 amino acids. The V gene's germline CDR1 is SSHAT and CDR2 FNYEAQ (reference sequence). CDR3 coding DNA: TGTGCTAGCAGCTTAGGGGAAAACTCCTACGGGCAGTACTTC. Its protein product is CASSLGENSYGQYF.

This clonotype was observed at least ten times. The chain has TRBV28 and TRBJ1-2; perhaps TRBD1 as D (5 bases). The CDR3 runs to 15 residues. Germline-derived CDR1 and CDR2 are MDHEN and SYDVKM. V was pared by 5 bases and J by 2 bases, with 15 bases between. This chain's CDR3 is CASSPVGAGNYGYTF. In DNA, the CDR3 is TGTGCCAGCAGTCCGGTAGGGGCAGGCAACTATGGCTACACCTTC.

This clonotype has only a few counts. The chain uses TRBV4-3 and TRBJ2-2; 7 bases fit TRBD1. Germline CDR1 reads LGHNA; CDR2 reads YSLEER. CDR3 length: 17 residues. The trim removed 0 bases at V and 4 bases at J, leaving 8 bases unmatched. Written as DNA, the CDR3 is TGCGCCAGCAGCCAAGATTTCACAGGGGCCCCCACCGGGGAGCTGTTTTTT. Protein sequence: CASSQDFTGAPTGELFF.

This clonotype occurred many times. The chain joins TRBV5-1 to TRBJ2-7; tentatively, D is TRBD1 (6 bases). The V gene lost 4 bases and the J gene lost 0 bases, with 14 bases spanning the gap. CDR3 length equals 15 residues. Germline loops: CDR1 SGHRS, CDR2 YFSETQ. CDR3 protein: CASSLDRSFSYEQYF. CDR3 sequence (DNA): TGCGCCAGCAGCCTAGACAGGTCGTTCTCCTACGAGCAGTACTTC.

About this clonotype itself: Being one base from a much bigger clone, this may be a read error. This chain links TRBV20-1 with TRBJ2-5; TRBD2 aligns across 7 bases. This CDR3 is 14 amino acids long. The V and J ends lost 3 bases and 3 bases, in that order; junction bases with no gene match: 7. Looked up from germline, CDR1 is DFQATT and CDR2 is SNEGSKA (reference sequence). CDR3 in DNA: TGCAGTGCTAGCGGCTCACTAGCGAAAGAGACCCAGTACTTC. Its translation is CSASGSLAKETQYF.

This clonotype was counted many times. The CDR3 spells CASSLGLRSNVDTQYF. The CDR3 nucleotides read TGTGCCAGCAGCTTAGGACTCCGGTCGAACGTAGATACGCAGTATTTT. The chain joins TRBV7-3 to TRBJ2-3; the D gene is possibly TRBD2 (5 bases). Between the trimmed V and J ends, which lost 2 bases and 5 bases, there was a span of 17 bases. This CDR3 is 16 amino acids long. CDR1 is SGHTA and CDR2 is FQGTGA in the germline V gene.

This clonotype occurred many times. The chain combines TRBV29-1 with TRBJ1-1; no clear D gene. V was pared by 6 bases and J by 6 bases, with 11 bases between. From germline, CDR1 is SQVTM and CDR2 ANQGSEA. The CDR3 consists of 11 residues. CDR3 DNA sequence: TGCAGCGTCCGACCGGGCCCTGAAGCTTTCTTT. It specifies CSVRPGPEAFF.

This clonotype was counted only a few times. The chain joins TRBV27 to TRBJ1-1; 8 bases are shared with TRBD1. The V gene's germline CDR1 is MNHEY and CDR2 SMNVEV (reference sequence). V was clipped by 6 bases and J by 5 bases; unmatched bases: 14. The CDR3 is 16 residues long. The CDR3 sequence is CASSFGSGGIGTEAFF. DNA of the CDR3: TGTGCCAGCAGCTTTGGCTCAGGGGGCATTGGAACTGAAGCTTTCTTT.

V and J are TRBV5-1 and TRBJ2-7; no clear D gene. There are 12 residues in the CDR3. Trimming left V 1 base short and J 5 bases short, with 7 bases between. The germline CDR1 and CDR2 sequences are SGHRS and YFSETQ. This CDR3 reads CASSLFGHEQYF. In DNA form, the CDR3 reads TGCGCCAGCAGCTTGTTTGGTCACGAGCAGTACTTC.

This clonotype was counted ten times or more. The J gene is TRBJ2-3, the V gene TRBV7-2, with 10 nucleotides matching TRBD2. The CDR3 is 21 amino acids. The trim removed 0 bases at V and 1 base at J, leaving 16 bases unmatched. CDR1 and CDR2 (germline): SGHTA, FQGNSA. CDR3 residues: CASSLARRLAGASLGTDTQYF. The CDR3 nucleotides read TGTGCCAGCAGCTTAGCGCGAAGGCTAGCGGGAGCATCCCTCGGCACAGATACGCAGTATTTT.

This clonotype has ten or more counts. The chain employs TRBV12-3 or TRBV12-4 and TRBJ1-5, with 10 nucleotides matching TRBD1. This CDR3 is built from 16 residues. Unmatched junction bases numbered 5, after V lost 5 bases and J lost 1 base. The CDR3 region has the DNA TGTGCCAGCAGTACTTGGACAGGGGGAAGCAATCAGCCCCAGCATTTT. Translated, it gives CASSTWTGGSNQPQHF.

This clonotype has at least ten counts. The chain joins TRBV5-1 to TRBJ1-1; weak D call: TRBD1 (5 bases). The CDR3 has 14 residues. V was pared by 4 bases and J by 5 bases, with 15 bases between. The V gene's germline CDR1 is SGHRS and CDR2 YFSETQ. The CDR3 DNA sequence: TGCGCCAGCAGCCGATCGGGGGGATGGACTGAAGCTTTCTTT. This codes for CASSRSGGWTEAFF.

This clonotype was recorded many times. The J gene is TRBJ2-1, the V gene TRBV6-2 or TRBV6-3, with 15 bases matching TRBD2. The V and J ends lost 6 bases and 7 bases, in that order; junction bases with no gene match: 4. This CDR3 comprises 15 residues. From germline, CDR1 is MNHEY and CDR2 SVGEGT. The CDR3, as DNA: TGTGCCAGCAGAGGACTAGCGGGAGGGGGGAATGAGCAGTTCTTC. Encoded protein: CASRGLAGGGNEQFF.

The table lists this clonotype with a few counts. This chain uses TRBV5-5 with TRBJ2-7; TRBD2 is a possible D gene (5 bases). V gave up 2 bases and J gave up 2 bases, with 11 bases separating them. Germline V gene lookup returns CDR1 SGHKS and CDR2 YYEKEE (reference sequence). This CDR3 region has 14 residues. CDR3 sequence reads: CASSFPEAAYEQYF. CDR3 bases: TGTGCCAGCAGCTTCCCGGAAGCGGCCTACGAGCAGTACTTC.

The table lists this clonotype with a few counts. The chain carries TRBV12-3 or TRBV12-4 and TRBJ2-1; D might be TRBD2 (7 bases). The CDR3 covers 15 residues. V lost 5 bases to trimming and J lost 12 bases, with 23 bases between them. DNA for the CDR3: TGTGCCAGCAGTCGACGGTCGGGGGCGGGAGTAGTGCAGTTCTTC. Protein product: CASSRRSGAGVVQFF.